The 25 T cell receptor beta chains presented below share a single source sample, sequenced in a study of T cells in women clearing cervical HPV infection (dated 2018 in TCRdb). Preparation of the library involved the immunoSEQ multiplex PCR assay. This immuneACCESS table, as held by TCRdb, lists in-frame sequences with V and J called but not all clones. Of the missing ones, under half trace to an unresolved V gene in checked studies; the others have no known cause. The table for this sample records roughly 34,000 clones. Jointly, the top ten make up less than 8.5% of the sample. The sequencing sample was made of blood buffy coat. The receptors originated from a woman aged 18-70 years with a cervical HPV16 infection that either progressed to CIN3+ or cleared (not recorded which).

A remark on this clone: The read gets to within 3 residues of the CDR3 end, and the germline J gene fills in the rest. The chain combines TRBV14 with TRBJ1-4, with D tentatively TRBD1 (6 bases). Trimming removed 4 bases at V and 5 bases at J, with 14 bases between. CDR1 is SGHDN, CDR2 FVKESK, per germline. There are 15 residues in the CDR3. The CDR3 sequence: CASSLGRGGNEKLFF. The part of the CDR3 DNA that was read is TGTGCCAGCAGCCTGGGACGGGGGGGCAATGAAAAA.

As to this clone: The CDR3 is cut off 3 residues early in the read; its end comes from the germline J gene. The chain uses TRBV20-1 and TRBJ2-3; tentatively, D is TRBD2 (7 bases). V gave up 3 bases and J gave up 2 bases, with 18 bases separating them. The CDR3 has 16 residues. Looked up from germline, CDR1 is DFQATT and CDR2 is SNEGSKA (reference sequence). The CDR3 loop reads CSASGAAGAITDTQYF. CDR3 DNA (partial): TGCAGTGCTAGTGGAGCTGCGGGGGCCATCACAGATACG.

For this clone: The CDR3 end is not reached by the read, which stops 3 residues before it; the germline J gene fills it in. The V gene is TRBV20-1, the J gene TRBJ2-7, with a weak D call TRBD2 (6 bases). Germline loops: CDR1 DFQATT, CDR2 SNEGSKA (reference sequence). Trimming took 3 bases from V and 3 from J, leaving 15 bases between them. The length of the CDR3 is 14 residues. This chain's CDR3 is CSARSPWGDYEQYF. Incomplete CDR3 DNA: TGCAGTGCTAGGAGCCCCTGGGGGGACTACGAG.

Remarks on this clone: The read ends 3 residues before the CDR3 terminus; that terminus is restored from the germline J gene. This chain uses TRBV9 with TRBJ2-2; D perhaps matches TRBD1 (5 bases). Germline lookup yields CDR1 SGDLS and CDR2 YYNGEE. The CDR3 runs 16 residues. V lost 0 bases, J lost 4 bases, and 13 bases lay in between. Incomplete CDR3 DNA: TGTGCCAGCAGCGTAGCTACAGGCTCGGGCACCGGGGAG. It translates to CASSVATGSGTGE. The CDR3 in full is CASSVATGSGTGELFF. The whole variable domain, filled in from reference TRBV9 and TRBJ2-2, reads DSGVTQTPKHLITATGQRVTLRCSPRSGDLSVYWYQQSLDQGLQFLIQYYNGEERAKGNILERFSAQQFPDLHSELNLSSLELGDSALYFCASSVATGSGTGELFFGEGSRLTVL.

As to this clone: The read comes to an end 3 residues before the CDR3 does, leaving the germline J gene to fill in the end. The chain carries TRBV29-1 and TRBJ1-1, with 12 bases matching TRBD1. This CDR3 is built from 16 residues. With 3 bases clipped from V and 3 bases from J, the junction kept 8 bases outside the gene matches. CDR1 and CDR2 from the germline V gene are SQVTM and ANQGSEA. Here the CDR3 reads CSVDWGQGAGDTEAFF. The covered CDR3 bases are TGCAGCGTTGATTGGGGACAGGGGGCGGGAGACACTGAA.

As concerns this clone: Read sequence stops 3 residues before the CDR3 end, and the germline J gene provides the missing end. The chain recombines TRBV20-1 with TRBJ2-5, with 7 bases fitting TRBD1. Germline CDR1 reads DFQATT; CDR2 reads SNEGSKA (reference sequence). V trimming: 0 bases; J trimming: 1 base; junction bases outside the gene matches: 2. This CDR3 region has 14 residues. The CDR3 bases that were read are TGCAGTGCTAGAGAGACAGGGTTCCAAGAGACC. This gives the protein CSARETGFQET. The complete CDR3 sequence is CSARETGFQETQYF.

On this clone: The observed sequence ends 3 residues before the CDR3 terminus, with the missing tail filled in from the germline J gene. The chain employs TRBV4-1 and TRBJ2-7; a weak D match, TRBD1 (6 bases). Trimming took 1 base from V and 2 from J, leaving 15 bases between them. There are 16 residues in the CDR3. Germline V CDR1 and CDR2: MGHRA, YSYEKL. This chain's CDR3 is CASSQVDLGQTYEQYF. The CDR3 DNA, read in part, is TGCGCCAGCAGCCAAGTGGACCTTGGACAGACCTACGAG.

CDR3 bases read: TGTGCCAGCCGTGGACTAGCGCGATCTGGGGCCAACGTG. This sequence encodes CASRGLARSGANV. From start to end, the CDR3 is CASRGLARSGANVLFF. The chain combines TRBV6-1 with TRBJ2-2; TRBD2 aligns across 9 bases. The read falls 3 residues short of the CDR3 end, and the missing part is taken from the germline J gene. This CDR3 contains 16 residues. Germline-derived CDR1 and CDR2 are MNHNS and SASEGT.

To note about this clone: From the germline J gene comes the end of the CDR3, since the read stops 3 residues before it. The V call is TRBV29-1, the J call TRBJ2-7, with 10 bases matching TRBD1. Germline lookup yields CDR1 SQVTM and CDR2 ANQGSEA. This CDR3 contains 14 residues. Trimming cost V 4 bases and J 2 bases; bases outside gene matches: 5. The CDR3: CSVGGQGFPYEQYF. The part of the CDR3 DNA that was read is TGCAGCGTTGGGGGACAGGGGTTCCCCTACGAG.

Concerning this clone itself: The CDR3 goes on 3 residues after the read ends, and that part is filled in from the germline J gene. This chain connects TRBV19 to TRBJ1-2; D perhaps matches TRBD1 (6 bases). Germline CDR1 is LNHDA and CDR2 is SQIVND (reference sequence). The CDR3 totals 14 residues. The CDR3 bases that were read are TGTGCCAGTAGCGGGCAGGGGTACTCCTACGAC. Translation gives CASSGQGYSYD. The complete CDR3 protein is CASSGQGYSYDYTF.

Partial CDR3 DNA: TGTGCCAGCGCCCCCACAGGGATGGATCAGCCC. Its protein product is CASAPTGMDQP. The entire CDR3 reads CASAPTGMDQPQHF. The chain combines TRBV6-2 or TRBV6-3 with TRBJ1-5, with a weak D call TRBD1 (6 bases). Sequencing ends 3 residues short of the CDR3 end; the germline J gene provides the rest. From germline, CDR1 is MNHEY and CDR2 SVGEGT. The CDR3 is made up of 14 amino acids. V lost 8 bases, J lost 5 bases, and 16 bases lay in between.

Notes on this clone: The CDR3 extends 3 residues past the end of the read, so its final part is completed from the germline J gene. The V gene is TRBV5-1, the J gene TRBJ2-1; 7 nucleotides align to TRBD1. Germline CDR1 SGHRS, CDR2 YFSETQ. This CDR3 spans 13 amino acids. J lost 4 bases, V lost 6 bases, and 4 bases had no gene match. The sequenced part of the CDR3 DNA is TGCGCCAGCAAATCGGGACAGTACAATGAG. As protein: CASKSGQYNE. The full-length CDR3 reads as CASKSGQYNEQFF.

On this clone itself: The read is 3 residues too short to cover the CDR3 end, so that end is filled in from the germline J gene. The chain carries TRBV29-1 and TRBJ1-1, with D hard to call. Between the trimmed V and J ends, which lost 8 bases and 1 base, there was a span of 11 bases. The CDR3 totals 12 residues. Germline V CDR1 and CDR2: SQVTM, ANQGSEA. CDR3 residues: CSPTRANTEAFF. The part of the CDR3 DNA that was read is TGCAGCCCAACAAGGGCGAACACTGAA.

Incomplete CDR3 DNA: TGTGCCAGCAGTGAACAGGGAAGAGGGCCCTACGAG. Translating it yields CASSEQGRGPYE. The whole CDR3 region reads CASSEQGRGPYEQYF. The gene calls are TRBV6-1 and TRBJ2-7, with D possibly being TRBD1 or TRBD2 (5 bases each). The CDR3 is cut off 3 residues early in the read; its end comes from the germline J gene. The CDR3 contains 15 residues. Germline CDR1 and CDR2: MNHNS and SASEGT. V was shortened by 2 bases and J by 2 bases, with 13 bases between the two germline ends.

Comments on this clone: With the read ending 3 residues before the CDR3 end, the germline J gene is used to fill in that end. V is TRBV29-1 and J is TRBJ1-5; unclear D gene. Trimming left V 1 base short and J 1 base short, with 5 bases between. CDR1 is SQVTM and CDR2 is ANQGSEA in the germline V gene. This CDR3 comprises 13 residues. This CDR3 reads CSVEVGSNQPQHF. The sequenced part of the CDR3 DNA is TGCAGCGTTGAAGTAGGGAGCAATCAGCCC.

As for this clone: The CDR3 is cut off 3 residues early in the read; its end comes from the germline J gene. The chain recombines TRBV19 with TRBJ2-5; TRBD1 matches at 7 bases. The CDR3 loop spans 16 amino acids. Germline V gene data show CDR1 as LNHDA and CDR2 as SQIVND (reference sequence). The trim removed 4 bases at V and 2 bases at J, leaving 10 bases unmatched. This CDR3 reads CASSTLTGLRQETQYF. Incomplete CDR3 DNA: TGTGCCAGTAGTACACTGACAGGGCTCCGACAAGAGACC.

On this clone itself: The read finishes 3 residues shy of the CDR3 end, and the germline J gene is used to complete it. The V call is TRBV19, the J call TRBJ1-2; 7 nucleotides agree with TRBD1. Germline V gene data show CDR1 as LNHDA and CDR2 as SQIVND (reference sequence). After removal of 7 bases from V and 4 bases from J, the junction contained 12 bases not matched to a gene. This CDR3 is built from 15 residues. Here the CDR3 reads CASTNTGDRLYGYTF. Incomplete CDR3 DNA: TGTGCCAGTACCAACACAGGGGACAGACTCTATGGC.

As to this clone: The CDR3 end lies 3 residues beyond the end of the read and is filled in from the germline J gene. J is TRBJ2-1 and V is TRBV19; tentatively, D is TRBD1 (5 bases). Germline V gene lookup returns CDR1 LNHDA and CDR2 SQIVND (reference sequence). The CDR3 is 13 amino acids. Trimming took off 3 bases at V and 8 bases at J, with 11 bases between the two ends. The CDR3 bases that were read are TGTGCCAGTAGTATTAAGGGGTTGTATGAG. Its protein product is CASSIKGLYE. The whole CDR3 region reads CASSIKGLYEQFF.

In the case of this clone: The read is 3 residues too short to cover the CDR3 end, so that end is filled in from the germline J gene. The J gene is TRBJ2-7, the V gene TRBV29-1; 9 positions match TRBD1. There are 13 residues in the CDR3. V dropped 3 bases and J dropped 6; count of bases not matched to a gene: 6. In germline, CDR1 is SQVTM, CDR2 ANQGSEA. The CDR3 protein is CSVERGQGREQYF. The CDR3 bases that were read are TGCAGCGTTGAGAGGGGACAGGGACGCGAG.

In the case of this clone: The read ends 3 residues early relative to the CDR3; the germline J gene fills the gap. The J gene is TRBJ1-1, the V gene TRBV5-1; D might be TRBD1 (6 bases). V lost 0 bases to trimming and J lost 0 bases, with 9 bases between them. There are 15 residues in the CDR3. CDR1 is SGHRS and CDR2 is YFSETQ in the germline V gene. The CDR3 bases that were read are TGCGCCAGCAGCTTGGCAGGGGTTCTGAACACTGAA. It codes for CASSLAGVLNTE. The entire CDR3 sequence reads CASSLAGVLNTEAFF.

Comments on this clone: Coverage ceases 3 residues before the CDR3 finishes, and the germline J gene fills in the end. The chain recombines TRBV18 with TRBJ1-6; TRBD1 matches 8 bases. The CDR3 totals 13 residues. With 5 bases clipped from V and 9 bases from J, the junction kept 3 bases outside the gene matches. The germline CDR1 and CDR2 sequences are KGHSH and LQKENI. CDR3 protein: CASSVDRGSPLHF. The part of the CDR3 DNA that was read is TGTGCCAGCTCAGTCGACAGGGGTTCACCC.

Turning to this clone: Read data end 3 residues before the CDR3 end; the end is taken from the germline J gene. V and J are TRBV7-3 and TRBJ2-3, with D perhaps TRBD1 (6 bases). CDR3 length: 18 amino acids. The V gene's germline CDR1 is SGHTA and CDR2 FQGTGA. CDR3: CASSLNPATTGKNQPQYF. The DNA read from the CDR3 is TGTGCCAGCAGCTTAAATCCCGCAACCACAGGGAAGAATCAGCCG.

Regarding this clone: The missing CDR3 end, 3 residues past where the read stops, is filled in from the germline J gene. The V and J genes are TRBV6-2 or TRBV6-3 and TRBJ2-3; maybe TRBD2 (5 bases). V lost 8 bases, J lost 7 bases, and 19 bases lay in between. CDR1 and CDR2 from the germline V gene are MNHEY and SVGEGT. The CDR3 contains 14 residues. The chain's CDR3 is CASLTTLDLNTQYF. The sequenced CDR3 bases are TGTGCCAGCTTGACTACGTTGGACCTCAATACG.

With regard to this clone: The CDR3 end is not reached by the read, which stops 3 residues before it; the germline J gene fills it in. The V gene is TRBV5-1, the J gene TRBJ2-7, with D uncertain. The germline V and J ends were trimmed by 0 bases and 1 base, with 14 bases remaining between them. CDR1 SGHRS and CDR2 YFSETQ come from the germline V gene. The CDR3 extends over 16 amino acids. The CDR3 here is CASSLGFGDLSYEQYF. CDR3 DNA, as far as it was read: TGCGCCAGCAGCTTGGGCTTTGGAGACTTGTCCTACGAG.

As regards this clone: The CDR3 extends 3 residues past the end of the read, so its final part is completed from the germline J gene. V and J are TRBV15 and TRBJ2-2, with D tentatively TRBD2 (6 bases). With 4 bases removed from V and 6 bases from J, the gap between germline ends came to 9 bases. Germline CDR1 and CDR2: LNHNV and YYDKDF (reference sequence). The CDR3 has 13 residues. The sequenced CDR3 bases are TGTGCCACCAGCACTGGGACTTCCGGGGAG. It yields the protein CATSTGTSGE. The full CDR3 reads CATSTGTSGELFF.